This T cell receptor beta chain was captured by sequencing in a study of human T cells and chemical hapten exposure. Overall study: For sensitization, 2% DPC was applied to a 2 cm by 2 cm patch of upper inner arm skin. Points from the study as a whole: Unchanged with DPC sensitization were TCRs above 1 in 1000 frequency.

The CDR3 spans 13 residues. Germline V gene sequence: CDR1 SGHRS, CDR2 YFSETQ. With 5 bases removed from V and 2 bases from J, the gap between germline ends came to 8 bases. This clonotype came up many times. Its antigen is not known. Individual cDNA molecules each carried unique molecular identifiers attached by the library. TCRdb re-called the RACE reads through MiXCR, storing one row per CDR3 protein. Of about 82,000 distinct CDR3 sequences in the sample, 13% were seen once. Time point indicated: patch test 3, about 24 weeks after DPC sensitization. Treatment of the sample: therapeutic diphenylcyclopropenone sensitization with weekly scalp DPC. Suited to DPC and affected by alopecia, the donors ranged from 18 to 70 years old.

The chain has TRBV5-1 and TRBJ1-3; the D gene is possibly TRBD1 (5 bases). The origin of this receptor is a woman aged 50 to 65 with alopecia areata. Some clones in this sample may be carry-over from other donors' samples. The sample in question was whole blood, obtained in connection with sensitization to the hapten diphenylcyclopropenone (DPC). CDR3 residues: CASSGGPGNTIYF. CDR3 in DNA: TGCGCCAGCAGTGGGGGACCTGGAAACACCATATATTTT.